The text below deals with one T cell receptor (beta chain). V dropped 6 bases and J dropped 0 bases, with 15 bases sitting between them. CDR1 is MDHEN, CDR2 SYDVKM, per germline. This CDR3 is built from 15 residues. This sample stems from a study of OX40 agonist ivuxolimab in advanced cancers. The protocol was immunoSEQ multiplex PCR, while the TCRdb copy is restricted to in-frame clones and leaves out a portion. This sample has some 72,000 clones, with around 80% found just once. The sample here was CD4+ or CD8+ T cells sorted from blood, taken in a trial of the OX40 agonist ivuxolimab. V and J are TRBV28 and TRBJ2-7, with a tentative D call TRBD1 (6 bases). The TCR comes from an adult with an advanced solid tumor such as melanoma, head and neck, liver or kidney cancer. The chain's CDR3 is CASSPTTGVSYEQYF. CDR3 DNA sequence: TGTGCCAGCAGCCCTACGACAGGTGTCTCCTACGAGCAGTACTTC. The full variable domain, completed using reference TRBV28 and TRBJ2-7, is DVKVTQSSRYLVKRTGEKVFLECVQDMDHENMFWYRQDPGLGLRLIYFSYDVKMKEKGDIPEGYSVSREKKERFSLILESASTNQTSMYLCASSPTTGVSYEQYFGPGTRLTVT.